This T cell receptor beta chain emerged from a study of cytomegalovirus exposure and HLA in healthy donors. Turning to this clone: Its antigen remains unknown.

There are 17 residues in the CDR3. Unmatched junction bases numbered 10, after V lost 4 bases and J lost 1 base. CDR1 is SGHAT and CDR2 is FQNNGV in the germline V gene. PCR amplification relied on 60 Vbeta primers (plus 13 Jbeta primers). The repertoire was sequenced with immunoSEQ multiplex PCR; TCRdb's copy has only in-frame clones and lacks some. The sample includes around 100,000 clones. Study results and caveats: It is likely that the observed cluster of highly shared sequence variants was a sequencing artifact. Researchers catalogued roughly 150 TCR beta chains as cytomegalovirus-associated. Specificity for CMV antigens was confirmed in vitro for a few of the CMV-associated chains. Among TCR beta chains of equal frequency, HLA-associated ones were more clonally expanded in a later analysis.

The specimen sequenced was PBMCs. J is TRBJ2-1 and V is TRBV11-2; 7 positions agree with TRBD1. This sequence was found in a man under 40 in good health and CMV-seronegative. The CDR3 DNA sequence: TGTGCCAGCAGCTCCTACGTTCCGACAGGGTCCTACAATGAGCAGTTCTTC. Amino acid sequence: CASSSYVPTGSYNEQFF.